The text below deals with one TCR beta chain. The antigen remains unidentified. Trimming removed 3 bases at V and 4 bases at J, with 15 bases between. The CDR3 totals 15 residues. CDR1 SGHVS and CDR2 FQNEAQ come from the germline V gene. This sample is part of a study of cytomegalovirus exposure and HLA in healthy donors. Study-wide results and caveats: Reported performance of the classifier showed diagnosis of cytomegalovirus status with high specificity and sensitivity. The study recorded about 160 TCR beta chains that were cytomegalovirus-associated.

Some clones are missing from TCRdb's copy, which holds only in-frame ones; the method was immunoSEQ multiplex PCR. Found here are 150,000 to 200,000 clones, 85% of them singletons; the top ten hold approximately 15%. This TCR derives from a man between 18 and 35 years old in good health and CMV-seropositive. The sequenced sample was PBMCs. The chain joins TRBV7-8 to TRBJ1-1; perhaps TRBD1 as D (5 bases). The CDR3 is CASSFYPTGLTEAFF. The DNA for the CDR3 is TGTGCCAGCAGCTTCTACCCCACAGGCCTCACTGAAGCTTTCTTT.